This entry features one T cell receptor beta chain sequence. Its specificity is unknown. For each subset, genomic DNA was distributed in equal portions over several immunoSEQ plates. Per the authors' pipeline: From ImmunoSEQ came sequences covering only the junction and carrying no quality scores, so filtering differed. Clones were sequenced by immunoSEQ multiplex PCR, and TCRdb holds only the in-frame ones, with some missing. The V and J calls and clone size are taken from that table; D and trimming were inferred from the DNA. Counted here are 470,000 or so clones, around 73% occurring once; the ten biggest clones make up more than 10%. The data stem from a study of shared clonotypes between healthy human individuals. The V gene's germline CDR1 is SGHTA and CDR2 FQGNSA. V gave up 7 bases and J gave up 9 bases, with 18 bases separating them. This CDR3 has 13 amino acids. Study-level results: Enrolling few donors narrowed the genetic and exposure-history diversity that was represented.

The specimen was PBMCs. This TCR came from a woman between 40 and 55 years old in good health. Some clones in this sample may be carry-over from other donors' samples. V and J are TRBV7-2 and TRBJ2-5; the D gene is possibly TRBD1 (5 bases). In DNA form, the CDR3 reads TGTGCCAGCACAGGGCTAGAAGGGCTGGCCCAGTACTTC. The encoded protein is CASTGLEGLAQYF.